This is a list of T cell receptor beta chains from one sample in a study of regulatory T cells in long-lasting Graves disease. TCRdb independently ran MiXCR on the multiplex PCR reads; one entry per CDR3 protein. The data contain 550,000 to 600,000 distinct CDR3 sequences, about 16% of them singletons. In addition, the sample was reused for a study of T cells in Graves' hyperthyroidism and ophthalmopathy.

This specimen was peripheral blood mononuclear cells (PBMCs), taken at new diagnosis, from a patient treated with antithyroid drugs. The receptors originated from a man aged 18 to 35 with Graves disease. Each CDR3 is given with its conserved first and last residue.

v_call,j_call,cdr3_aa
TRBV30,TRBJ1-5,CAWTHGTGGNQPQHF
TRBV7-2,TRBJ1-5,CASSLVLGGHQPQHF
TRBV28,TRBJ1-3,CASSFRGGSSGNTIYF
TRBV9,TRBJ2-7,CASSVAGQGRVEQYF
TRBV7-3,TRBJ2-2,CASSPWTSGRETNTGELFF
TRBV5-1,TRBJ1-2,CASSLAGGSDYGYTF
TRBV12-3/TRBV12-4,TRBJ2-2,CATRQWNTGELFF
TRBV7-8,TRBJ2-5,CASSTRDTEETQYF
TRBV6-1,TRBJ2-7,CATEKGKGYEQYF
TRBV27,TRBJ1-5,CASVGDLRHF
TRBV5-1,TRBJ2-4,CASSFGGPKNIQYF
TRBV12-3/TRBV12-4,TRBJ1-4,CASSLGAKLFF
TRBV2,TRBJ2-1,CASSEALQGEQFF
TRBV12-3/TRBV12-4,TRBJ2-3,CASNLRGGRSDTQYF
TRBV3-1,TRBJ1-4,CASTHTMRKWDEKLFF
TRBV2,TRBJ2-7,CASRATGRYEQYF
TRBV20-1,TRBJ2-2,CSALAGPGELFF
TRBV19,TRBJ2-3,CASSTVEERGTDTQYF
TRBV2,TRBJ2-3,CASSERAGGSTDTQYF
TRBV19,TRBJ1-6,CASSARRRVGNSPLHF
TRBV12-3/TRBV12-4,TRBJ2-7,CASNGVAGGSSFGEQYF
TRBV11-2,TRBJ2-5,CASSLHPLSGETQYF
TRBV10-2,TRBJ2-6,CASKAGVGANVLTF
TRBV30,TRBJ2-3,CAWMGGTSTDTQYF
TRBV6-1,TRBJ1-4,CAGGTGPEKLFF
TRBV3-1,TRBJ2-3,CASSFRWGLAGGPRDTQYF